This entry features one T cell receptor (beta chain) sequence. Data came from immunoSEQ multiplex PCR; TCRdb stores just in-frame clones and leaves some out. The data contain around 52,000 clones, nearly 85% of them singletons. Patients were ineligible given autoimmune disease history or systemic immunosuppression. This specimen belongs to a study of OX40 agonist ivuxolimab in advanced cancers. Study as a whole: Partial responses were achieved by three patients, of whom one had hepatocellular carcinoma and two had cutaneous melanoma.

The CDR3 consists of 15 residues. The ends lost 1 base at V and 6 bases at J; junction bases unmatched: 7. The V gene's germline CDR1 is SGHNT and CDR2 YENEEA. Specimen: CD4+ or CD8+ T cells sorted from blood, collected in a trial of the OX40 agonist ivuxolimab. The source of this sequence is an adult with an advanced solid tumor such as melanoma, head and neck, liver or kidney cancer. V and J are TRBV11-3 and TRBJ1-1, with 8 bases matching TRBD1. In DNA, the CDR3 is TGTGCCAGCAGCTTAGGTCAGGGGGCGCAACCTGAAGCTTTCTTT. Encoded protein: CASSLGQGAQPEAFF.